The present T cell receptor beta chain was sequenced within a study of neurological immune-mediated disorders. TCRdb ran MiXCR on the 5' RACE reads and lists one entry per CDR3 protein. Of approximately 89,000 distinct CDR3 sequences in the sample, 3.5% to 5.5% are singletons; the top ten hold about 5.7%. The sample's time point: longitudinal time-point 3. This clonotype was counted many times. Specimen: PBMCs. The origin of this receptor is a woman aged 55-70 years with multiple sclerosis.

CDR3: CSAWTGLYRGTEAFF. In DNA form, the CDR3 reads TGCAGTGCCTGGACAGGGCTTTATCGAGGCACTGAAGCTTTCTTT. V gene TRBV20-1 combines with J gene TRBJ1-1; the match to TRBD1 covers 8 bases. Germline CDR1 reads DFQATT; CDR2 reads SNEGSKA (reference sequence). The CDR3 is 15 amino acids. The V gene end was trimmed by 6 bases and the J gene end by 4 bases; junction bases not matched to a gene: 13.